These 7 T cell receptor beta chains were all obtained from the same sample, sequenced in a study of CD8 T cells in ankylosing spondylitis. TCRdb re-derived calls from the 5' RACE reads in MiXCR, one entry per CDR3 protein. This repertoire shows 200,000 to 250,000 distinct CDR3 sequences, about 10% found once; its top ten account for roughly 23%. Sequences were obtained from blood, either unsorted or a sorted T cell fraction (not recorded which). These receptors came from a male donor with ankylosing spondylitis or in good health (not recorded which).

This clonotype has a count of ten or more. V usage is TRBV24-1 and J usage is TRBJ1-2; 8 nucleotides line up with TRBD1. In germline, CDR1 is KGHDR, CDR2 SFDVKD. J lost 4 bases, V lost 4 bases, and 13 bases had no gene match. This CDR3 spans 17 amino acids. The CDR3 loop reads CATSDPGQGEGFYGYTF. The CDR3 DNA reads as TGTGCCACCAGTGACCCCGGACAGGGAGAGGGGTTCTATGGCTACACCTTC.

This clonotype was seen at least ten times. This chain connects TRBV20-1 to TRBJ1-5; the D is unclear. Germline V gene data show CDR1 as DFQATT and CDR2 as SNEGSKA (reference sequence). The CDR3 spans 15 residues. Trimming removed 0 bases at V and 0 bases at J, with 9 bases between. This CDR3 is CSARDLENSNQPQHF. The CDR3 DNA sequence: TGCAGTGCTAGAGATTTAGAGAATAGCAATCAGCCCCAGCATTTT.

The chain uses TRBV20-1 and TRBJ2-5, with D hard to call. V was shortened by 5 bases and J by 7 bases, with 14 bases between the two germline ends. Germline CDR1 DFQATT, CDR2 SNEGSKA (reference sequence). The CDR3 has 12 amino acids. The CDR3 here is CSAHPIGGTQYF. The CDR3 DNA reads TGCAGTGCTCATCCGATCGGCGGGACCCAGTACTTC.

The chain recombines TRBV5-1 with TRBJ2-6; D is unresolved. This CDR3 spans 15 amino acids. Germline CDR1 and CDR2: SGHRS and YFSETQ. V was pared by 2 bases and J by 4 bases, with 10 bases between. This chain's CDR3 is CASSFTAEGANVLTF. In DNA form, the CDR3 reads TGCGCCAGCAGCTTTACGGCGGAGGGGGCCAACGTCCTGACTTTC.

In its sample, this clonotype was seen many times. The DNA of the CDR3 is TGCAGCGTTCTGGAAAACAGGGTGCCAGATACGCAGTATTTT. The encoded protein is CSVLENRVPDTQYF. The rearrangement uses TRBV29-1 and TRBJ2-3; perhaps TRBD1 as D (6 bases). Per germline, CDR1 SQVTM and CDR2 ANQGSEA. V gave up 5 bases and J gave up 4 bases, with 16 bases separating them. The CDR3 is 14 amino acids.

This clonotype has ten or more counts. The chain is built from TRBV20-1 and TRBJ2-7; perhaps TRBD1 as D (5 bases). The CDR3 contains 16 residues. V was shortened by 0 bases and J by 0 bases, with 15 bases between the two germline ends. Germline assignment: CDR1 DFQATT and CDR2 SNEGSKA (reference sequence). CDR3 sequence: CSARDRNRYPSYEQYF. The DNA for the CDR3 is TGCAGTGCTAGAGATAGGAACAGGTACCCCTCCTACGAGCAGTACTTC.

The V and J genes are TRBV5-1 and TRBJ1-1; TRBD1 agrees at 7 bases. CDR1 SGHRS and CDR2 YFSETQ come from the germline V gene. V lost 7 bases, J lost 7 bases, and 7 bases stayed unmatched. The CDR3 is 12 amino acids. This CDR3 reads CASEGPGGEAFF. The CDR3 nucleotides are TGCGCCAGCGAGGGCCCAGGGGGTGAAGCTTTCTTT.